These 8 T cell receptor beta chains were sequenced from one sample in a study of CD8 T cells in ankylosing spondylitis. Broader study findings: Among TCR beta sequences, a motif of eight or nine highly homologous variants appeared characteristic of ankylosing spondylitis blood.

TCRdb re-analysed the 5' RACE reads in MiXCR, keeping a single row per CDR3 protein. The sample consists of a few hundred thousand distinct CDR3 sequences, roughly 17% of them appearing once. For these TCRs, the target antigens are not known. The specimen was blood, either unsorted or a sorted T cell fraction (not recorded which). Receptors originate from a male donor with ankylosing spondylitis.

This clonotype was seen a handful of times. The chain combines TRBV28 with TRBJ1-2; 10 bases are shared with TRBD1. Germline V gene data show CDR1 as MDHEN and CDR2 as SYDVKM. CDR3 length: 14 amino acids. The V and J ends lost 4 bases and 6 bases, in that order; junction bases with no gene match: 5. The CDR3 region has the DNA TGTGCCAGCAGTTCCTCCGGGACAGGGGATGGCTACACCTTC. Its protein product is CASSSSGTGDGYTF.

This clonotype has a handful of counts. J is TRBJ2-7 and V is TRBV20-1, with 9 bases that match TRBD1. The germline V gene encodes CDR1 DFQATT and CDR2 SNEGSKA (reference sequence). The CDR3 runs to 14 residues. J was trimmed by 0 bases and V by 3 bases; bases with no gene match: 3. CDR3 DNA: TGCAGTGCTAGCTCGGGACAGGGCTCCTACGAGCAGTACTTC. It codes for CSASSGQGSYEQYF.

This clonotype was found a few times. V and J are TRBV5-1 and TRBJ2-7, with TRBD2 as a possible D gene (5 bases). Looked up from germline, CDR1 is SGHRS and CDR2 is YFSETQ. Trimming left V 3 bases short and J 2 bases short, with 12 bases between. The CDR3 consists of 14 residues. CDR3 in amino acids: CASSSNAGTYEQYF. CDR3 nucleotide sequence: TGCGCCAGCAGCTCGAACGCCGGGACCTACGAGCAGTACTTC.

The chain couples TRBV11-2 to TRBJ2-2, with 13 bases fitting TRBD2. V gave up 4 bases and J gave up 6 bases; unmatched junction bases: 8. This CDR3 region has 17 residues. Germline loops: CDR1 SGHAT, CDR2 FQNNGV. The chain's CDR3 is CASSSGRLAGGAGELFF. In nucleotides, the CDR3 is TGTGCCAGCAGCTCAGGGAGACTAGCGGGAGGCGCCGGGGAGCTGTTTTTT. The whole variable domain, filled in from reference TRBV11-2 and TRBJ2-2, reads EAGVAQSPRYKIIEKRQSVAFWCNPISGHATLYWYQQILGQGPKLLIQFQNNGVVDDSQLPKDRFSAERLKGVDSTLKIQPAKLEDSAVYLCASSSGRLAGGAGELFFGEGSRLTVL.

This clonotype was found many times. CDR3 loop: CASSEALSLGKNTEAFF. In DNA, the CDR3 is TGTGCCAGCAGTGAAGCGCTTTCCTTGGGTAAGAACACTGAAGCTTTCTTT. The chain has TRBV6-1 and TRBJ1-1, with unresolved D. In germline, CDR1 is MNHNS, CDR2 SASEGT. The V and J ends lost 0 bases and 1 base respectively, with 15 bases between them. The CDR3 runs 17 residues.

This clonotype came up a few times. This rearrangement joins TRBV2 to TRBJ1-2; tentatively, D is TRBD1 (5 bases). CDR3 size: 16 residues. In germline, CDR1 is SNHLY, CDR2 FYNNEI. The V gene lost 0 bases and the J gene lost 5 bases, with 16 bases spanning the gap. CDR3 coding DNA: TGTGCCAGCAGTGAAGCCTGGGGGGACCCAGTTTATGGCTACACCTTC. Its translation is CASSEAWGDPVYGYTF.

The rearrangement uses TRBV10-2 and TRBJ1-1, with D unresolved. Germline V gives CDR1 WSHSY, CDR2 SAAADI. The CDR3 runs to 11 residues. V lost 8 bases and J lost 7, with 11 bases in between. CDR3 nucleotide sequence: TGCGCCAGCTCCTATATGGGTGAAGCTTTCTTT. Encoded protein: CASSYMGEAFF.

The chain joins TRBV3-1 to TRBJ1-5; 8 nucleotides match TRBD1. Germline V gene data show CDR1 as LGHDT and CDR2 as YNNKEL (reference sequence). J was trimmed by 7 bases and V by 3 bases; bases with no gene match: 5. The CDR3 consists of 14 residues. The CDR3, as DNA: TGTGCCAGCAGCCACGGACAGGGTGGCCAGCCCCAGCATTTT. Its translation: CASSHGQGGQPQHF.